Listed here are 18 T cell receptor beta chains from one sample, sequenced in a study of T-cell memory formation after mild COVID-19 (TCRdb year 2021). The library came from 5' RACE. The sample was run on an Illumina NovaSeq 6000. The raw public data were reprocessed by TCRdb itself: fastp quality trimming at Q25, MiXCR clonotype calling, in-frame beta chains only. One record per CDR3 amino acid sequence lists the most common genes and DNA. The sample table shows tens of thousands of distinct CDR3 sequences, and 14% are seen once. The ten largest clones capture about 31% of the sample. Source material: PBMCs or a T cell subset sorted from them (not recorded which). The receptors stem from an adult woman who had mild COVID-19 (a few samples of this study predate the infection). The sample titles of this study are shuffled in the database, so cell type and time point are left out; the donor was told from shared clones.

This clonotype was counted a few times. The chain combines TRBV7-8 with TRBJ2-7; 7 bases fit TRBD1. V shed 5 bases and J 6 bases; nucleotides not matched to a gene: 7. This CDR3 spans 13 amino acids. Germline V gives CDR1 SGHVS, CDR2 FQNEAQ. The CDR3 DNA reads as TGTGCCAGCAGCCGCTTAGGGGGCGGCGAGCAGTACTTC. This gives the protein CASSRLGGGEQYF.

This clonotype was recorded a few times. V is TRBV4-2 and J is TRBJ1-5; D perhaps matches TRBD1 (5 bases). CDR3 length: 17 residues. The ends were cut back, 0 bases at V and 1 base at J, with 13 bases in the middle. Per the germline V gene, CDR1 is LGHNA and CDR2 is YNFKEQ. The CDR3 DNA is TGTGCCAGCAGCCAAGATTGGGGGTTGATCAGCAATCAGCCCCAGCATTTT. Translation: CASSQDWGLISNQPQHF.

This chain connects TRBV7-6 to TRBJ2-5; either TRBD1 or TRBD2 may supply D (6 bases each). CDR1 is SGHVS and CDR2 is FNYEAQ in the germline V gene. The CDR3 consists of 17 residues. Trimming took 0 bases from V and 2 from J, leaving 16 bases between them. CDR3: CASSLAPGEARQETQYF. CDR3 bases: TGTGCCAGCAGCTTAGCCCCAGGGGAGGCCCGACAAGAGACCCAGTACTTC.

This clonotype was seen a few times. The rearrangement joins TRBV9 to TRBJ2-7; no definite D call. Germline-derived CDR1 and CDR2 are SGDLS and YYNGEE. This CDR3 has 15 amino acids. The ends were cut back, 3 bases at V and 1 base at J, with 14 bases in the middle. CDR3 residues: CASSAPATPSYEQYF. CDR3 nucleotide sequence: TGTGCCAGCAGCGCTCCCGCGACGCCTTCCTACGAGCAGTACTTC.

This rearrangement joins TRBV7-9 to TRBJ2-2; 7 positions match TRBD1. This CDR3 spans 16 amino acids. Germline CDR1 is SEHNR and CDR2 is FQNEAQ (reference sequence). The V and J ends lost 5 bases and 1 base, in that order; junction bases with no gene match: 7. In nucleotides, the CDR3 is TGTGCCAGCAGCCCACCGGACAGGATGAACACCGGGGAGCTGTTTTTT. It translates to CASSPPDRMNTGELFF.

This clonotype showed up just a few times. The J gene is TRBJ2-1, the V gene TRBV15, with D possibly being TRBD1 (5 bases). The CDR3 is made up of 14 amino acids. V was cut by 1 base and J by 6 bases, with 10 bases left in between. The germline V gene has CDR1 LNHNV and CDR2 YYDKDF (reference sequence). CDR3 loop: CATSRGQGSNEQFF. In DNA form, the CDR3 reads TGTGCCACCAGCAGAGGTCAGGGATCCAATGAGCAGTTCTTC.

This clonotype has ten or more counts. In DNA, the CDR3 is TGTGCCAGCAGCCAAACGCATGGCGGGCCTGGGGGAGATACGCAGTATTTT. Translated, it gives CASSQTHGGPGGDTQYF. The chain links TRBV7-3 to TRBJ2-3; perhaps D is TRBD1 or TRBD2 (5 bases each). The germline V gene encodes CDR1 SGHTA and CDR2 FQGTGA. Trimming took off 5 bases at V and 5 bases at J, with 23 bases between the two ends. CDR3 length: 17 amino acids.

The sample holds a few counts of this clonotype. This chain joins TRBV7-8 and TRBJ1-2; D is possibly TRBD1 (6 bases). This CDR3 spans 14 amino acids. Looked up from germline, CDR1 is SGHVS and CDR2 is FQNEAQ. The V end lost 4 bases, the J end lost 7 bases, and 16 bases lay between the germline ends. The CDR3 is CASSSQGIGRGYTF. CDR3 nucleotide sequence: TGTGCCAGCAGCTCCCAGGGGATCGGGCGTGGCTACACCTTC.

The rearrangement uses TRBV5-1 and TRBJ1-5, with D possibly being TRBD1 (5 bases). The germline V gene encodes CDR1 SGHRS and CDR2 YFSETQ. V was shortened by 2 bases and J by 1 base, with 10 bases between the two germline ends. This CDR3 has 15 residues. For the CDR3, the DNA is TGCGCCAGCAGCTTTACAGGCTCGAGCAATCAGCCCCAGCATTTT. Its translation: CASSFTGSSNQPQHF.

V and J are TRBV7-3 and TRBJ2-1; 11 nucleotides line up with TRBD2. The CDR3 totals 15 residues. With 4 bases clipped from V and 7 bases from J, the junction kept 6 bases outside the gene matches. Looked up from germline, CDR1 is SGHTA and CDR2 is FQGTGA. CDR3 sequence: CASSSIAGGRNEQFF. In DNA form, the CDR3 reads TGTGCCAGCAGCTCCATAGCGGGGGGGAGAAATGAGCAGTTCTTC.

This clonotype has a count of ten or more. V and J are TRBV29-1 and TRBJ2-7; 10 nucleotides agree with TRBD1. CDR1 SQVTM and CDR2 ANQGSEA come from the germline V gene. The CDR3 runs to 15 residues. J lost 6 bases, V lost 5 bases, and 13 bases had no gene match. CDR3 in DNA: TGCAGCGTTTCATGGGGGACAGGGGACCTCCGCGAGCAGTACTTC. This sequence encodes CSVSWGTGDLREQYF.

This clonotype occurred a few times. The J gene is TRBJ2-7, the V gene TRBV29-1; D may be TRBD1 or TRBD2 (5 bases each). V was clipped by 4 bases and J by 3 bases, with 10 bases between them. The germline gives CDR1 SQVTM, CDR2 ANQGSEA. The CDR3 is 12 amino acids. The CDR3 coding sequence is TGCAGCGTTGGGGACGGGAACTACGAGCAGTACTTC. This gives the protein CSVGDGNYEQYF.

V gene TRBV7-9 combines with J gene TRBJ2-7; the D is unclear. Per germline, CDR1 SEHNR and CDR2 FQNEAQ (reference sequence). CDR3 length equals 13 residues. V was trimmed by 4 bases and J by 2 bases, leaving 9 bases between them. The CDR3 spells CASSSHIAYEQYF. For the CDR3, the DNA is TGTGCCAGCAGCTCACACATAGCCTACGAGCAGTACTTC.

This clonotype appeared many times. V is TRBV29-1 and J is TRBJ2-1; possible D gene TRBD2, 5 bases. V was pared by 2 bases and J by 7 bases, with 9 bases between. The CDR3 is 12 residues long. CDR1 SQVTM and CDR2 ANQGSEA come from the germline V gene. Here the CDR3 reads CSVEKGVNEQFF. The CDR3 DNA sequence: TGCAGCGTTGAAAAGGGAGTAAATGAGCAGTTCTTC.

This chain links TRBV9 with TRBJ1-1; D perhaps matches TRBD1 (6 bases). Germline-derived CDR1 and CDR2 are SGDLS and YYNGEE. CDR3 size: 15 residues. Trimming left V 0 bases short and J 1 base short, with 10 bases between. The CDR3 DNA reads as TGTGCCAGCAGCGTAGGGGGGGGCCCGAACACTGAAGCTTTCTTT. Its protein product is CASSVGGGPNTEAFF.

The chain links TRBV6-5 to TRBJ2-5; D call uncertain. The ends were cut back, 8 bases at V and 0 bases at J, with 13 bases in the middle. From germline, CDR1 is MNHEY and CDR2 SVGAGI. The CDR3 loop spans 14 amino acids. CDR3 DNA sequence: TGTGCCAGCGCTAGGCGGTCAAACCAAGAGACCCAGTACTTC. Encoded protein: CASARRSNQETQYF.

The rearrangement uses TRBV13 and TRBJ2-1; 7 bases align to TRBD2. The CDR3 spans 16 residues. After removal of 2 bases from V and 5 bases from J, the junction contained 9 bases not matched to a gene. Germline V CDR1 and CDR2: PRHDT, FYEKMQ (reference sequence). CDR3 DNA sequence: TGTGCCAGCAGCTTATTTCTGGGAGGGATGGACAATGAGCAGTTCTTC. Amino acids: CASSLFLGGMDNEQFF.

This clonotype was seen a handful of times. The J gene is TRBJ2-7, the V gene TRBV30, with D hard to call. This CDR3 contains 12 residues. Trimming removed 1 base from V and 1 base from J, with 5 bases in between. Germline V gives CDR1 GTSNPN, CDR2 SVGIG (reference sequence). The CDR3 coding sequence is TGTGCCTGGAGTGGCCTTTCCTACGAGCAGTACTTC. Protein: CAWSGLSYEQYF.